This T cell receptor (beta chain) appears in the sequencing data of a study of long-term antiretroviral therapy in people with HIV. This CDR3 contains 14 residues. Looked up from germline, CDR1 is SEHNR and CDR2 is FQNEAQ (reference sequence). Deletions cut 3 bases from V and 5 bases from J, with 14 bases between. This clone was seen just once. Version v3.0 of the immunoSEQ assay ran at survey level. TCRdb's copy holds only in-frame clones and misses some; the assay was immunoSEQ multiplex PCR. The table records roughly 34,000 clones, approximately 95% of them present only once. Sequences were derived from unsorted PBMCs, sampled around 5.3 years after starting antiretroviral therapy. J is TRBJ2-7 and V is TRBV7-9; D is perhaps TRBD2 (6 bases). This TCR was sampled from a woman between 50 and 59 years old with HIV. CDR3 sequence reads: CASSLSGGVHEQYF. CDR3 nucleotide sequence: TGTGCCAGCAGCTTGTCAGGCGGGGTCCACGAGCAGTACTTC.